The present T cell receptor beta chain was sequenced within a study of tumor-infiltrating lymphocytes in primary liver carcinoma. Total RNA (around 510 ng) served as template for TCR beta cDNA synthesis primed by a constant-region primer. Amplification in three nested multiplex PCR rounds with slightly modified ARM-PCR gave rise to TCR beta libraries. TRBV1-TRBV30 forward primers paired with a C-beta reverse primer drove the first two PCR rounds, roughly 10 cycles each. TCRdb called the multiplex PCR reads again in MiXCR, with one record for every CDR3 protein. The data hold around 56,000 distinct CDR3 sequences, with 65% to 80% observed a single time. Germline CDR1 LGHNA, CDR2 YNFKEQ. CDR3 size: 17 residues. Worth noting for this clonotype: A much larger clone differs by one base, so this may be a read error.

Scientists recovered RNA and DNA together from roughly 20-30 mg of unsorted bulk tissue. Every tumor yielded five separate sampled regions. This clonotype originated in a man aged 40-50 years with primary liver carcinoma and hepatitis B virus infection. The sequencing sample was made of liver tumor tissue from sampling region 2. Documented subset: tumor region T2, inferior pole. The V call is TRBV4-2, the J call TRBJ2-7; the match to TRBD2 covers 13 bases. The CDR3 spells CATTGLAGVYKSYEQCF. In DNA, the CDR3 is TGTGCCACTACTGGACTAGCGGGAGTTTATAAGTCCTACGAGCAGTGCTTC.